Below are 10 T cell receptor beta chains sequenced from a single sample in a study of blood T cell repertoires in COVID-19. Repertoires were generated with immunoSEQ multiplex PCR, while TCRdb's copy carries only in-frame clones and drops some. The table has 130,000 or so clones, just under 85% seen once; the top ten hold roughly 3.4%. Material: PBMCs or T cells enriched from blood (not recorded which). The receptors come from a woman aged 50 to 60 with acute COVID-19.

The genes are TRBV10-1 and TRBJ2-2; 10 bases match TRBD2. The CDR3 sequence is 17 residues long. The V and J ends lost 2 bases and 3 bases, in that order; junction bases with no gene match: 6. Germline V gene data show CDR1 as WNHNN and CDR2 as SYGVQD (reference sequence). This chain's CDR3 is CASSELAGVGHTGELFF. Written as DNA, the CDR3 is TGCGCCAGCAGTGAGCTAGCGGGAGTTGGACACACCGGGGAGCTGTTTTTT.

V gene TRBV25-1 combines with J gene TRBJ2-7, with 9 bases fitting TRBD1. The CDR3 sequence is 15 residues long. The V segment lost 3 bases and the J segment 1 base; nucleotides outside the gene matches: 4. The germline CDR1 and CDR2 sequences are MGHDK and SYGVNS. The CDR3 DNA reads as TGTGCCAGCAGTGAGTTGGGGACAGGGTCCTACGAGCAGTACTTC. Its translation: CASSELGTGSYEQYF.

V is TRBV23-1 and J is TRBJ1-1, with a possible D match to TRBD1 (6 bases). TRBV23-1 falls under the ORF class, with uncertain function. Trimming shortened V by 1 base and J by 5 bases, and 11 bases separated the two germline ends. The CDR3 has 14 residues. In DNA form, the CDR3 reads TGCGCCAGCAGTCAATTGGACAGCGGTACTGAAGCTTTCTTT. Its protein is CASSQLDSGTEAFF.

This clone is a singleton in its sample. The gene calls are TRBV18 and TRBJ1-1, with 9 bases that match TRBD1. V trimming: 3 bases; J trimming: 6 bases; junction bases outside the gene matches: 17. The CDR3 runs to 18 residues. Germline V gene sequence: CDR1 KGHSH, CDR2 LQKENI. The CDR3 loop reads CASSPLLGTGQPTSEAFF. The DNA of the CDR3 is TGTGCCAGCTCACCGTTGCTGGGGACAGGGCAACCTACTTCTGAAGCTTTCTTT.

This clone was picked up one time. The chain combines TRBV5-6 with TRBJ1-6; no firm D call. V shed 0 bases and J shed 9 bases, with 13 bases lying between them. The CDR3 loop spans 15 amino acids. Per germline, CDR1 SGHDT and CDR2 YYEEEE. The CDR3 nucleotides are TGTGCCAGCAGCTTGGTATCGGGGAAAGGTTCACCCCTCCACTTT. Amino acid sequence: CASSLVSGKGSPLHF. Drawing the rest from reference TRBV5-6 and TRBJ1-6, the complete variable domain is DAGVTQSPTHLIKTRGQQVTLRCSPKSGHDTVSWYQQALGQGPQFIFQYYEEEERQRGNFPDRFSGHQFPNYSSELNVNALLLGDSALYLCASSLVSGKGSPLHFGNGTRLTVT.

This sequence joins TRBV24-1 and TRBJ2-7; TRBD1 matches at 8 bases. Per the germline V gene, CDR1 is KGHDR and CDR2 is SFDVKD. V was clipped by 1 base and J by 6 bases; unmatched bases: 4. The CDR3 consists of 14 residues. The CDR3 nucleotides read TGTGCCACCAGTGATTTTAGGACAGGGTTCGAGCAGTACTTC. It specifies CATSDFRTGFEQYF.

This clone appeared once. The chain recombines TRBV5-4 with TRBJ1-2; 7 bases map to TRBD1. The V and J ends lost 3 bases and 4 bases, in that order; junction bases with no gene match: 6. Germline V gene sequence: CDR1 SGHNT, CDR2 YYREEE (reference sequence). CDR3 length: 14 amino acids. CDR3 sequence (DNA): TGTGCCAGCAGCTACAGGGGATCCGGCTATGGCTACACCTTC. It translates to CASSYRGSGYGYTF.

The chain links TRBV28 to TRBJ1-2, with TRBD1 matching over 7 bases. This CDR3 comprises 13 residues. After removal of 4 bases from V and 4 bases from J, the junction contained 3 bases not matched to a gene. Looked up from germline, CDR1 is MDHEN and CDR2 is SYDVKM. Written as DNA, the CDR3 is TGTGCCAGCAGTTCAGGGGGAGGCTATGGCTACACCTTC. It codes for CASSSGGGYGYTF.

This chain links TRBV18 with TRBJ2-2; TRBD1 aligns across 8 bases. Germline V gene sequence: CDR1 KGHSH, CDR2 LQKENI. V lost 5 bases, J lost 4 bases, and 12 bases stayed unmatched. This CDR3 region has 17 residues. CDR3 protein: CASSLMTGATGTGELFF. CDR3 DNA sequence: TGTGCCAGCTCATTGATGACAGGGGCTACGGGCACCGGGGAGCTGTTTTTT.

The chain has TRBV10-3 and TRBJ2-7; maybe TRBD2 (5 bases). V was clipped by 2 bases and J by 2 bases, with 10 bases between them. Germline CDR1 is ENHRY and CDR2 is SYGVKD. CDR3 length equals 14 residues. In DNA, the CDR3 is TGTGCCATCAGTGAGGGCGGGTCGACCTACGAGCAGTACTTC. Protein: CAISEGGSTYEQYF.